The 5 T cell receptor beta chains given below trace back to one sample, sequenced in a study of persistence of HIV-infected CD4 T cells (dated by TCRdb to 2018 to 2020). The immunoSEQ hsTCRB assay version 4, run in survey mode, was used to sequence TCRbeta repertoires from genomic DNA. In TCRdb, the immuneACCESS table is reduced to in-frame sequences with V and J assigned. These tables do not hold every clone; where another copy was compared, an unresolved V gene accounts for under half, and the others remain unexplained. The sample contains tens of thousands of clones, under 80% of them found a single time. The ten largest clonotypes hold less than 2% of the sample. Per the publication, the treatment or condition label means: suppressive antiretroviral therapy. A pool of overlapping HIV-1 Gag 15-mer peptides was used at approximately 0.9 ug per peptide per mL for cell stimulation. CD4+ T cells that responded were sorted based on upregulation of both CD40 ligand and CD69.

Antigens of these TCRs are unknown. The sample in question was CD4+ T cells sorted from PBMCs after approximately 18-hour stimulation, obtained from a patient who received antiretroviral therapy. Explained via the paper, the cell subset or site label denotes: CD40L+CD69+ CD4 T cells responding to HIV-1 Gag peptides. Source of these receptors: an adult man with HIV who was CMV-seropositive.

The V gene is TRBV18, the J gene TRBJ2-7, with 8 bases that match TRBD1. The CDR3 runs to 15 residues. The germline V gene encodes CDR1 KGHSH and CDR2 LQKENI. J was trimmed by 7 bases and V by 3 bases; bases with no gene match: 11. CDR3 bases: TGTGCCAGCTCACCCCCAGGGACAGGACCCTGGGAGCAGTACTTC. It is translated as CASSPPGTGPWEQYF.

The rearrangement joins TRBV4-1 to TRBJ2-1; D is undetermined. CDR1 is MGHRA and CDR2 is YSYEKL in the germline V gene. V was cut by 3 bases and J by 5 bases, with 14 bases left in between. This CDR3 comprises 15 residues. CDR3 sequence reads: CASSQDLNPNNEQFF. DNA for the CDR3: TGCGCCAGCAGCCAGGACCTAAACCCCAACAATGAGCAGTTCTTC.

The chain couples TRBV7-9 to TRBJ1-1; a possible D gene is TRBD1 (5 bases). Per germline, CDR1 SEHNR and CDR2 FQNEAQ (reference sequence). V gave up 0 bases and J gave up 2 bases, with 13 bases separating them. The CDR3 runs 16 residues. The CDR3 region is CASSLAGGFRNTEAFF. In DNA form, the CDR3 reads TGTGCCAGCAGCTTAGCTGGGGGTTTCAGAAACACTGAAGCTTTCTTT.

CDR3 nucleotide sequence: TGTGCCAGCAGCCCCAAGGGGTTCTATAATGAAAAACTGTTTTTT. Amino acids: CASSPKGFYNEKLFF. The chain has TRBV6-5 and TRBJ1-4; tentatively, D is TRBD1 (5 bases). The CDR3 length is 15 residues. Germline values: CDR1 MNHEY, CDR2 SVGAGI. V lost 6 bases and J 4 bases, leaving 15 bases between the germline ends.

The V and J genes are TRBV7-6 and TRBJ1-2, with D hard to call. CDR3 length: 15 amino acids. V was clipped by 5 bases and J by 0 bases, with 13 bases between them. The germline CDR1 and CDR2 sequences are SGHVS and FNYEAQ. The DNA for the CDR3 is TGTGCCAGCAGCCCCCCACAACCAGCTAACTATGGCTACACCTTC. It yields the protein CASSPPQPANYGYTF.